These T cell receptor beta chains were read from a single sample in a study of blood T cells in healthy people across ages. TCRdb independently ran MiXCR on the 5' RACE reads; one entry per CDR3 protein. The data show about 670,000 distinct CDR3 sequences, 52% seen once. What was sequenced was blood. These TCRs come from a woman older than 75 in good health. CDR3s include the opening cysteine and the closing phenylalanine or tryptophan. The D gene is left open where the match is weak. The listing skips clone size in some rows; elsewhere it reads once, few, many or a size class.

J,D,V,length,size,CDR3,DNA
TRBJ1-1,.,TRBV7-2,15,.,CASSLQLIPNTEAFF,TGTGCCAGCAGCCTACAATTGATACCGAACACTGAAGCTTTCTTT
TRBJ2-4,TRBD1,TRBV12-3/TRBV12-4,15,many,CASSWGRDSKNIQYF,TGTGCCAGCAGTTGGGGCCGGGACAGCAAAAACATTCAGTACTTC
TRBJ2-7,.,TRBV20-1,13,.,CSASNQGIHEQYF,TGCAGTGCTAGTAACCAGGGGATCCACGAGCAGTACTTC
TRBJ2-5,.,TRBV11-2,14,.,CASSLKRNQETQYF,TGTGCCAGCAGCTTAAAGCGGAATCAAGAGACCCAGTACTTC
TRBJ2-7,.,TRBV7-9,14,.,CASSVSGGESEQYF,TGTGCCAGCAGCGTATCCGGGGGCGAAAGCGAGCAGTACTTC
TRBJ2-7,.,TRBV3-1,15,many,CASSPTYGGSYEQYF,TGTGCCAGCAGCCCCACTTACGGGGGTTCCTACGAGCAGTACTTC
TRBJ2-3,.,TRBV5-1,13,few,CASSLWSADTQYF,TGCGCCAGCAGCTTGTGGTCCGCAGATACGCAGTATTTT
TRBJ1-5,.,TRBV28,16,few,CASSFQRSGSNQPQHF,TGTGCCAGCAGTTTTCAACGTTCCGGTAGCAATCAGCCCCAGCATTTT
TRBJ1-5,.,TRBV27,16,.,CASSLSNSVLGMPQHF,TGTGCCAGCAGTTTATCAAATTCAGTTCTGGGTATGCCCCAGCATTTT
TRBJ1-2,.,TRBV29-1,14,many,CSVAGSGDNYGYTF,TGCAGCGTTGCCGGATCAGGGGATAACTATGGCTACACCTTC
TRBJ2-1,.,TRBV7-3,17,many,CASSFTPVRGAHNEQFF,TGTGCCAGCAGCTTTACACCCGTCAGAGGGGCCCACAATGAGCAGTTCTTC
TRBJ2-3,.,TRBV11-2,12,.,CASSHDLGTQYF,TGTGCCAGCAGCCATGACTTGGGGACGCAGTATTTT
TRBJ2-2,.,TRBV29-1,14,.,CSVSRPASTGELFF,TGCAGCGTTTCGAGACCAGCGTCGACCGGGGAGCTGTTTTTT
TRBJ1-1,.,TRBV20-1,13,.,CSVSGTPNTEAFF,TGCAGTGTAAGCGGGACGCCGAACACTGAAGCTTTCTTT
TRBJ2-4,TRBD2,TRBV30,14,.,CAWSLSGSGNIQYF,TGTGCCTGGAGCCTTAGCGGGTCGGGAAACATTCAGTACTTC
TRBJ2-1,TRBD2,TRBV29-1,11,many,CSVGSGEEQFF,TGCAGCGTTGGTAGCGGGGAAGAGCAGTTCTTC
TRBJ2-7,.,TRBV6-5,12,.,CASSYSRREQYF,TGTGCCAGCAGTTACTCTCGTCGTGAGCAGTACTTC
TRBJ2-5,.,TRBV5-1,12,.,CASSLGSDLQYF,TGCGCCAGCAGCTTGGGGAGTGACCTACAGTACTTC
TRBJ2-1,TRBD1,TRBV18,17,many,CASSPGQGPIMYNEQFF,TGTGCCAGCTCACCGGGACAGGGACCGATTATGTACAATGAGCAGTTCTTC
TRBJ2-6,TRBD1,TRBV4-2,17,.,CASSQEPTGAGANVLTF,TGTGCCAGCAGCCAAGAGCCCACAGGGGCTGGGGCCAACGTCCTGACTTTC
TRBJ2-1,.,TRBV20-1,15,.,CSARGFEASYNEQFF,TGCAGTGCTAGGGGTTTCGAGGCTTCCTACAATGAGCAGTTCTTC
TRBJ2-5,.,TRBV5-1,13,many,CASSLAARETQYF,TGCGCCAGCAGCTTGGCTGCTAGGGAGACCCAGTACTTC
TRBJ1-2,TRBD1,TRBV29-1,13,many,CSVPLTGAGGYTF,TGCAGCGTGCCTTTGACAGGGGCCGGCGGCTACACCTTC
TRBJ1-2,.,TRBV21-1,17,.,CASSDRQGNPTIYGYTF,TGTGCCAGCAGCGATCGACAGGGTAATCCCACTATCTATGGCTACACCTTC
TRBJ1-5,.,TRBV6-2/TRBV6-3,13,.,CASSPLRKQPQHF,TGTGCCAGCAGCCCGCTACGCAAGCAGCCCCAGCATTTT
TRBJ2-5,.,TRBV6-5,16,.,CASSYDSRPLGETQYF,TGTGCCAGCAGTTACGATTCCCGACCCCTTGGGGAGACCCAGTACTTC
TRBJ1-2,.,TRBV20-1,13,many,CSARQDKGYGYTF,TGCAGTGCTAGACAGGACAAAGGCTATGGCTACACCTTC